The TCR beta chain described here comes from a study of blood T cell repertoires in COVID-19. Study details: Samples of COVID-19 (acute and convalescent) were obtained from the United States, Italy and Spain. PBMCs, B-cell-depleted T cells, or T cells provided the cDNA or gDNA that made up the material.

The V gene end was trimmed by 0 bases and the J gene end by 10 bases; junction bases not matched to a gene: 11. There are 17 residues in the CDR3. CDR1 is SGHDN, CDR2 FVKESK, per germline. Original handling: Nucleated cell counts were estimated from reference gene primer amplification. Repertoires were generated with immunoSEQ multiplex PCR, while TCRdb's copy carries only in-frame clones and drops some. That table is the source of V, J and clone size, and D and trimming were worked out from the DNA. This table has about 160,000 clones, about 80% appearing once. This sequence was found in a woman aged 60-70 years who had recovered from COVID-19. Sequencing was performed on PBMCs or T cells enriched from blood (not recorded which). The gene calls are TRBV14 and TRBJ2-1; TRBD2 matches at 11 bases. The CDR3: CASSQDRGTSGLREQFF. CDR3 bases: TGTGCCAGCAGCCAAGATAGGGGGACTAGCGGCCTTCGGGAGCAGTTCTTC.